The 12 T cell receptor beta chains below all came from one sample that was sequenced in a study of blood T cells in healthy people across ages (dated by TCRdb to about 2015). Library construction relied on 5' RACE. Sequencer: Illumina HiSeq 2500. The second PCR ran for about 7 to 11 cycles and used a J-beta primer mix along with a sample-barcoded 5' primer. The public reads were run again by TCRdb, first through fastp at Q25 and then through MiXCR, and only productive beta chains were kept. CDR3 protein sequences are deduplicated, and each keeps its most common genes and DNA. This sample lists over a million distinct CDR3 sequences; 40% to 50% were detected once. The top ten clones comprise roughly 7.9% of the sample. The sequenced material came from blood. These receptors were taken from a woman aged 18-30 years in good health.

The CDR3 loop is CASSPSSNSPLHF. DNA for the CDR3: TGTGCCAGCTCCCCCAGCTCCAATTCACCCCTCCACTTT. The chain couples TRBV2 to TRBJ1-6, with unresolved D. The CDR3 loop spans 13 amino acids. V was cut by 8 bases and J by 7 bases, with 12 bases left in between. Germline CDR1 is SNHLY and CDR2 is FYNNEI. The entire variable domain, with the rest obtained from reference TRBV2 and TRBJ1-6, is as follows: EPEVTQTPSHQVTQMGQEVILRCVPISNHLYFYWYRQILGQKVEFLVSFYNNEISEKSEIFDDQFSVERPDGSNFTLKIRSTKLEDSAMYFCASSPSSNSPLHFGNGTRLTVT.

The genes are TRBV25-1 and TRBJ2-1; tentative D call: TRBD2 (6 bases). The germline gives CDR1 MGHDK, CDR2 SYGVNS. This CDR3 is built from 15 residues. Trimming cost V 6 bases and J 2 bases, with 14 bases left between them. CDR3 DNA: TGTGCCAGCAGGGCCTCCGGGAGTACCTACAATGAGCAGTTCTTC. As protein: CASRASGSTYNEQFF.

In its sample, this clonotype was seen a few times. J is TRBJ2-1 and V is TRBV7-2, with TRBD2 identical over 7 bases. CDR1 and CDR2 (germline): SGHTA, FQGNSA. V trimming: 2 bases; J trimming: 8 bases; junction bases outside the gene matches: 6. The CDR3 sequence is 14 residues long. The CDR3 sequence is CASSLLAAGDEQFF. The CDR3 bases are TGTGCCAGCAGCTTACTAGCGGCGGGCGATGAGCAGTTCTTC.

This clonotype was observed a few times. The genes are TRBV9 and TRBJ1-2, with D possibly matching TRBD1 (6 bases). The CDR3 is 13 amino acids. Deletions cut 3 bases from V and 8 bases from J, with 14 bases between. Germline loops: CDR1 SGDLS, CDR2 YYNGEE. The CDR3 region is CASSALQGKGYTF. In DNA, the CDR3 is TGTGCCAGCAGCGCACTACAGGGCAAGGGCTACACCTTC. Based on the CDR3 plus reference TRBV9 and TRBJ1-2, the full variable domain is DSGVTQTPKHLITATGQRVTLRCSPRSGDLSVYWYQQSLDQGLQFLIQYYNGEERAKGNILERFSAQQFPDLHSELNLSSLELGDSALYFCASSALQGKGYTFGSGTRLTVV.

This clonotype came up a few times. The chain is built from TRBV5-1 and TRBJ1-1; TRBD1 agrees at 8 bases. Looked up from germline, CDR1 is SGHRS and CDR2 is YFSETQ. The CDR3 consists of 14 residues. V shed 3 bases, J shed 5 bases, and the junction held 6 bases outside the gene matches. The CDR3 is CASSSTGVRTEAFF. Here the CDR3 DNA reads TGCGCCAGCAGCTCGACAGGGGTGAGGACTGAAGCTTTCTTT.

The chain combines TRBV6-1 with TRBJ1-1; no clear D gene. The germline CDR1 and CDR2 sequences are MNHNS and SASEGT. Trimming stripped 4 bases from V and 7 bases from J, with 10 bases between. The CDR3 loop spans 12 amino acids. The CDR3 here is CASSVAGGEAFF. The DNA for the CDR3 is TGTGCCAGCAGTGTTGCGGGCGGTGAAGCTTTCTTT.

This clonotype was detected only a few times. The chain joins TRBV20-1 to TRBJ2-5, with 13 nucleotides matching TRBD2. The CDR3 is 14 residues long. Germline-derived CDR1 and CDR2 are DFQATT and SNEGSKA (reference sequence). The CDR3 loop reads CSSGLAGAQETQYF. For the CDR3, the DNA is TGCAGCTCTGGACTAGCGGGGGCCCAAGAGACCCAGTACTTC.

Note on this clonotype: The junction does not match germline at one end; this may be a read error. J is TRBJ2-1 and V is TRBV5-1, with D uncertain. The J call may be faulty, since TRBJ2-7 better matches the DNA end. The CDR3 is 12 residues long. Germline V gene sequence: CDR1 SGHRS, CDR2 YFSETQ. The chain's CDR3 is CAGSPSADEQYF. The CDR3 DNA is TGCGCCGGCAGCCCCTCCGCGGACGAGCAGTACTTC.

This clonotype was detected only once. The junction differs from germline at one of its ends, possibly a read error. The chain uses TRBV11-2 and TRBJ1-1; 10 nucleotides match TRBD1. The CDR3 covers 15 residues. Germline CDR1 is SGHAT and CDR2 is FQNNGV. CDR3 sequence reads: CAGSLVRDRGTEAFF. The CDR3 coding sequence is TGTGCCGGCAGCTTAGTACGGGACAGGGGCACTGAAGCTTTCTTT.

This clonotype was found a few times. The gene calls are TRBV11-2 and TRBJ1-1; the D is unclear. This CDR3 has 14 amino acids. V was trimmed by 1 base and J by 0 bases, leaving 6 bases between them. The germline CDR1 and CDR2 sequences are SGHAT and FQNNGV. The CDR3 loop reads CASSLAALNTEAFF. The CDR3 DNA reads TGTGCCAGCAGCTTAGCGGCGTTGAACACTGAAGCTTTCTTT. Full variable domain (missing parts from reference TRBV11-2 and TRBJ1-1): EAGVAQSPRYKIIEKRQSVAFWCNPISGHATLYWYQQILGQGPKLLIQFQNNGVVDDSQLPKDRFSAERLKGVDSTLKIQPAKLEDSAVYLCASSLAALNTEAFFGQGTRLTVV.

The chain has TRBV7-6 and TRBJ2-7; D unclear. With 5 bases removed from V and 5 bases from J, the gap between germline ends came to 16 bases. Looked up from germline, CDR1 is SGHVS and CDR2 is FNYEAQ. The CDR3 is 14 residues long. CDR3 DNA sequence: TGTGCCAGCAGCCAAATGTTTGGGAAGGACGAGCAGTACTTC. This codes for CASSQMFGKDEQYF.

The table lists this clonotype with many counts. CDR3 sequence: CATSDSGRAPMETQYF. In DNA form, the CDR3 reads TGTGCCACCAGTGATTCCGGACGGGCCCCAATGGAGACCCAGTACTTC. The chain links TRBV24-1 to TRBJ2-5; D not certain. V was trimmed by 2 bases and J by 5 bases, leaving 17 bases between them. This CDR3 is 16 amino acids long. Germline CDR1 reads KGHDR; CDR2 reads SFDVKD.